Sequencing of this T cell receptor (beta chain) was carried out in a study of cytomegalovirus exposure and HLA in healthy donors. Study-level results: Sequencing likely produced, as an artifact, a cluster of highly shared sequence variants. Analyses of presence and absence presupposed an approximately uniform sequencing depth across donors.

This clone was detected a few times. Its antigen is as yet unknown. The PCR ran on 60 Vbeta and 13 Jbeta primers. The protocol was immunoSEQ multiplex PCR, while the TCRdb copy is restricted to in-frame clones and leaves out a portion. The data show about 120,000 clones, about 69% seen once. The length of the CDR3 is 14 residues. Germline assignment: CDR1 SGHDT and CDR2 YYEEEE. With V trimmed by 0 bases and J by 11 bases, 10 bases remained unmatched. Sequenced sample: PBMCs. The rearrangement links TRBV5-6 to TRBJ1-1, with 7 nucleotides matching TRBD1. The origin of this receptor is a young woman in good health and CMV-seronegative. CDR3 loop: CASSLVPEGARAFF. The CDR3 DNA follows: TGTGCCAGCAGCTTGGTCCCCGAGGGGGCCCGCGCTTTCTTT.